The 4 T cell receptor beta chains presented below share a single source sample, sequenced in a study of blood T cell repertoires in COVID-19 (dated by TCRdb to between 2020 and 2021). Library preparation employed the immunoSEQ multiplex PCR assay. TCRdb took this table from immuneACCESS and kept in-frame rearrangements with V and J called. Such tables lack part of the clones; where checked against another copy, unresolved V genes explain under half of the gap, and the rest is unexplained. Counted in this sample were approximately 160,000 clones; about 85% of them appeared once. Roughly 1.3% of the sample is taken by the ten largest. Sample: peripheral blood. These receptors were collected from a man aged 60 to 69 who had recovered from COVID-19.

This chain links TRBV10-3 with TRBJ2-7; TRBD1 might be the D (6 bases). Trimming left V 8 bases short and J 5 bases short, with 19 bases between. CDR1 and CDR2 (germline): ENHRY, SYGVKD. The CDR3 is made up of 14 amino acids. DNA of the CDR3: TGTGCCATCCGTTCCGGGACAACTGCTGACGAGCAGTACTTC. This gives the protein CAIRSGTTADEQYF.

The chain is built from TRBV7-9 and TRBJ2-3; D ambiguous. V was clipped by 3 bases and J by 4 bases, with 11 bases between them. This CDR3 has 14 residues. Germline lookup yields CDR1 SEHNR and CDR2 FQNEAQ (reference sequence). In DNA form, the CDR3 reads TGTGCCAGCAGCTTTTGGGCAGAATCAGATACGCAGTATTTT. It specifies CASSFWAESDTQYF.

The chain links TRBV7-6 to TRBJ2-5; possible D gene TRBD2, 5 bases. The V gene's germline CDR1 is SGHVS and CDR2 FNYEAQ. V was cut by 0 bases and J by 0 bases, with 14 bases left in between. CDR3 length: 17 amino acids. CDR3: CASSLAFGGIDQETQYF. CDR3 nucleotide sequence: TGTGCCAGCAGCTTAGCTTTTGGAGGAATTGACCAAGAGACCCAGTACTTC.

In this sample, this clone turned up many times. The genes are TRBV27 and TRBJ2-7; no firm D call. V was clipped by 6 bases and J by 3 bases, with 18 bases between them. CDR3 size: 15 residues. CDR1 and CDR2 from the germline V gene are MNHEY and SMNVEV (reference sequence). The CDR3 nucleotides read TGTGCCAGCAGCTCATCACCCGCCAGAAGCTACGAGCAGTACTTC. This sequence encodes CASSSSPARSYEQYF.